Presented here are 27 T cell receptor beta chains from one specimen sequenced in a study of control samples from healthy donors and cancer patients. Assay: immunoSEQ multiplex PCR; the TCRdb copy retains only in-frame clones and omits some. The table records tens of thousands of clones, more than 85% of them present only once. Sequenced input: PBMCs. Receptors were obtained from a woman between 45 and 65 years old with head and neck cancer.

This chain links TRBV3-1 (or the pseudogene TRBV3-2) with TRBJ2-7; a weak D match, TRBD1 (5 bases). Trimming pared 0 bases from V and 5 bases from J, leaving 11 bases between. CDR1 and CDR2 from the germline V gene are LGHDT and YNNKEL (reference sequence). There are 14 residues in the CDR3. DNA of the CDR3: TGTGCCAGCAGCCAAGAGGTGCAGGGTGACGAGCAGTACTTC. It codes for CASSQEVQGDEQYF.

V gene TRBV11-2 combines with J gene TRBJ2-2, with unresolved D. This CDR3 has 16 residues. Trimming removed 5 bases from V and 0 bases from J, with 13 bases in between. In germline, CDR1 is SGHAT, CDR2 FQNNGV. DNA for the CDR3: TGTGCCAGCAGCGATACTCGAAGGGCGAACACCGGGGAGCTGTTTTTT. Translation: CASSDTRRANTGELFF.

The rearrangement joins TRBV4-3 to TRBJ1-5, with D hard to call. CDR1 is LGHNA and CDR2 is YSLEER in the germline V gene. The ends were cut back, 1 base at V and 6 bases at J, with 7 bases in the middle. CDR3 length equals 13 residues. The CDR3 coding sequence is TGCGCCAGCAGCCAAGGGGAACGTCAGCCCCAGCATTTT. Translated, it gives CASSQGERQPQHF.

The chain couples TRBV27 to TRBJ2-5, with D perhaps matching TRBD2 (6 bases). This CDR3 is built from 13 residues. CDR1 and CDR2 from the germline V gene are MNHEY and SMNVEV (reference sequence). Trimming removed 9 bases at V and 4 bases at J, with 15 bases between. The CDR3 protein is CASRRRAGETQYF. DNA for the CDR3: TGTGCCAGTAGGAGGAGGGCGGGAGAGACCCAGTACTTC.

This clone came up once. The chain employs TRBV7-9 and TRBJ1-6; no definite D call. The CDR3 is made up of 15 amino acids. Germline-derived CDR1 and CDR2 are SEHNR and FQNEAQ (reference sequence). Trimming pared 7 bases from V and 2 bases from J, leaving 12 bases between. The CDR3 reads CASTATSPYNSPLHF. In DNA, the CDR3 is TGTGCCAGCACCGCGACCAGCCCCTATAATTCACCCCTCCACTTT.

The V and J genes are TRBV7-3 and TRBJ1-5; D is possibly TRBD1 (5 bases). Germline loops: CDR1 SGHTA, CDR2 FQGTGA. The CDR3 runs to 17 residues. Between the trimmed V and J ends, which lost 4 bases and 2 bases, there was a span of 18 bases. The CDR3 loop is CASSSNPGPAGNQPQHF. The CDR3 DNA follows: TGTGCCAGCAGCTCCAATCCAGGGCCCGCGGGCAATCAGCCCCAGCATTTT.

The chain links TRBV7-6 to TRBJ2-7; D is perhaps TRBD2 (6 bases). Germline CDR1 SGHVS, CDR2 FNYEAQ. The V gene lost 2 bases and the J gene lost 6 bases, with 20 bases spanning the gap. The CDR3 covers 16 residues. The CDR3 DNA reads TGTGCCAGCAGCTTAATGGGGCGGGGTTCCCCCCCCGAGCAGTACTTC. Translating it yields CASSLMGRGSPPEQYF.

This clone was detected only once. This sequence joins TRBV2 and TRBJ2-2; TRBD2 agrees at 8 bases. The CDR3 totals 15 residues. Germline lookup yields CDR1 SNHLY and CDR2 FYNNEI. V was pared by 8 bases and J by 0 bases, with 5 bases of the junction left unmatched. CDR3 coding DNA: TGTGCCAGCGGGGCCGGGGGGGCGAACACCGGGGAGCTGTTTTTT. Translating it yields CASGAGGANTGELFF.

V and J are TRBV19 and TRBJ1-1; TRBD1 aligns across 11 bases. The germline gives CDR1 LNHDA, CDR2 SQIVND (reference sequence). CDR3 length equals 15 residues. V gave up 7 bases and J gave up 0 bases; unmatched junction bases: 4. The CDR3 sequence: CASTGQGGMNTEAFF. The CDR3 DNA reads TGTGCCAGTACGGGACAGGGGGGGATGAACACTGAAGCTTTCTTT.

This rearrangement joins TRBV27 to TRBJ1-6; TRBD1 aligns across 8 bases. J lost 6 bases, V lost 4 bases, and 8 bases had no gene match. Per germline, CDR1 MNHEY and CDR2 SMNVEV (reference sequence). The CDR3 totals 16 residues. The chain's CDR3 is CASSWGRGRGNSPLHF. CDR3 DNA sequence: TGTGCCAGCAGTTGGGGCAGGGGGCGAGGTAATTCACCCCTCCACTTT.

CDR3 sequence reads: CASSLGTDNQPQHF. In DNA, the CDR3 is TGCGCCAGCAGCCTTGGGACAGACAATCAGCCCCAGCATTTT. This chain joins TRBV5-1 and TRBJ1-5; 7 nucleotides match TRBD1. Germline CDR1 SGHRS, CDR2 YFSETQ. The CDR3 extends over 14 amino acids. Germline trimming cut 4 bases from V and 3 bases from J; bases unmatched to any gene: 4.

J is TRBJ2-1 and V is TRBV7-2; D remains ambiguous. V dropped 6 bases and J dropped 7 bases, with 16 bases sitting between them. This CDR3 region has 14 residues. Germline V gene data show CDR1 as SGHTA and CDR2 as FQGNSA. The CDR3 reads CASSLAKERNEQFF. DNA of the CDR3: TGTGCCAGCAGTCTGGCTAAGGAACGGAATGAGCAGTTCTTC.

The gene calls are TRBV25-1 and TRBJ1-1; D is possibly TRBD1 (5 bases). CDR1 and CDR2 from the germline V gene are MGHDK and SYGVNS. V was cut by 10 bases and J by 5 bases, with 23 bases left in between. The CDR3 spans 15 residues. The CDR3 spells CATPGGDRNSTEAFF. In DNA, the CDR3 is TGTGCCACCCCCGGCGGCGACAGAAATAGTACTGAAGCTTTCTTT.

The V call is TRBV19, the J call TRBJ1-5, with no clear D. The CDR3 length is 14 residues. CDR1 is LNHDA and CDR2 is SQIVND in the germline V gene (reference sequence). Trimming removed 5 bases at V and 5 bases at J, with 13 bases between. CDR3 sequence reads: CASSQEQLDQPQHF. DNA of the CDR3: TGTGCCAGTAGTCAGGAACAGCTGGATCAGCCCCAGCATTTT. The full variable domain, rest sourced from reference TRBV19 and TRBJ1-5, is DGGITQSPKYLFRKEGQNVTLSCEQNLNHDAMYWYRQDPGQGLRLIYYSQIVNDFQKGDIAEGYSVSREKKESFPLTVTSAQKNPTAFYLCASSQEQLDQPQHFGDGTRLSIL.

The CDR3 sequence: CSVWRVVNGYTF. In DNA form, the CDR3 reads TGCAGCGTTTGGAGGGTCGTTAATGGCTACACCTTC. The chain uses TRBV29-1 and TRBJ1-2; D gene uncertain. There are 12 residues in the CDR3. V lost 5 bases to trimming and J lost 6 bases, with 13 bases between them. Germline CDR1 and CDR2: SQVTM and ANQGSEA.

The CDR3 DNA sequence: TGTGCCGTTACCGGGACAGTTACAGATACGCAGTATTTT. It is translated as CAVTGTVTDTQYF. The chain has TRBV6-5 and TRBJ2-3; 7 positions match TRBD1. After removal of 11 bases from V and 3 bases from J, the junction contained 8 bases not matched to a gene. Germline assignment: CDR1 MNHEY and CDR2 SVGAGI. This CDR3 region has 13 residues.

The chain combines TRBV9 with TRBJ1-5, with D unclear. The CDR3 contains 13 residues. In germline, CDR1 is SGDLS, CDR2 YYNGEE. V was trimmed by 1 base and J by 3 bases, leaving 5 bases between them. The CDR3 reads CASSVMDNQPQHF. In nucleotides, the CDR3 is TGTGCCAGCAGCGTAATGGACAATCAGCCCCAGCATTTT.

The chain links TRBV25-1 to TRBJ2-7; D is unclear. This CDR3 region has 17 residues. V was trimmed by 0 bases and J by 6 bases, leaving 21 bases between them. CDR1 is MGHDK, CDR2 SYGVNS, per germline. Here the CDR3 reads CASSEYTNKKSLSEQYF. For the CDR3, the DNA is TGTGCCAGCAGTGAATATACCAACAAGAAGTCCCTCTCCGAGCAGTACTTC.

This chain uses TRBV28 with TRBJ1-1, with 8 positions matching TRBD1. The germline V gene encodes CDR1 MDHEN and CDR2 SYDVKM. The CDR3 sequence is 15 residues long. V shed 4 bases and J 8 bases; nucleotides not matched to a gene: 12. Here the CDR3 reads CASSSFPGQGTEAFF. In DNA, the CDR3 is TGTGCCAGCAGTTCTTTTCCCGGACAGGGTACCGAAGCTTTCTTT.

A few counts support this clone. The chain links TRBV4-1 to TRBJ2-7; either TRBD1 or TRBD2 may supply D (6 bases each). The CDR3 runs 14 residues. V was shortened by 1 base and J by 5 bases, with 12 bases between the two germline ends. CDR1 is MGHRA, CDR2 YSYEKL, per germline. In nucleotides, the CDR3 is TGCGCCAGCAGCCAAGCTGGGGGGCGGAACGAGCAGTACTTC. It translates to CASSQAGGRNEQYF.

V is TRBV28 and J is TRBJ2-2; either TRBD1 or TRBD2 may supply D (5 bases each). Trimming took off 3 bases at V and 4 bases at J, with 9 bases between the two ends. CDR1 is MDHEN, CDR2 SYDVKM, per germline. The CDR3 extends over 14 amino acids. Here the CDR3 reads CASSFGTFTGELFF. As DNA, the CDR3 is TGTGCCAGCAGTTTTGGGACCTTCACCGGGGAGCTGTTTTTT.

This chain uses TRBV12-3 or TRBV12-4 with TRBJ2-7, with no clear D. Trimming removed 3 bases at V and 1 base at J, with 4 bases between. The length of the CDR3 is 12 residues. In DNA form, the CDR3 reads TGTGCCAGCAGTTTTGGTTCCTACGAGCAGTACTTC. As protein: CASSFGSYEQYF.

V gene TRBV2 combines with J gene TRBJ2-3, with D unclear. Trimming left V 5 bases short and J 4 bases short, with 10 bases between. Germline V CDR1 and CDR2: SNHLY, FYNNEI. This CDR3 is 13 amino acids long. The CDR3 region is CASSFSRADTQYF. CDR3 coding DNA: TGTGCCAGCAGTTTCAGTAGGGCAGATACGCAGTATTTT.

This clone appeared a single time. This rearrangement joins TRBV5-4 to TRBJ1-6, with unresolved D. The CDR3 has 15 amino acids. The germline V gene encodes CDR1 SGHNT and CDR2 YYREEE (reference sequence). V lost 4 bases, J lost 4 bases, and 12 bases lay in between. As DNA, the CDR3 is TGTGCCAGCAGCCTCGGGCGAGGATATAATTCACCCCTCCACTTT. Amino acid sequence: CASSLGRGYNSPLHF. Based on the CDR3 plus reference TRBV5-4 and TRBJ1-6, the full variable domain is ETGVTQSPTHLIKTRGQQVTLRCSSQSGHNTVSWYQQALGQGPQFIFQYYREEENGRGNFPPRFSGLQFPNYSSELNVNALELDDSALYLCASSLGRGYNSPLHFGNGTRLTVT.

This chain joins TRBV24-1 and TRBJ2-3; D possibly corresponds to TRBD2 (6 bases). CDR3 size: 14 residues. CDR1 is KGHDR and CDR2 is SFDVKD in the germline V gene. V was shortened by 4 bases and J by 3 bases, with 10 bases between the two germline ends. CDR3 coding DNA: TGTGCCACCAGTGACTGGGGGGAGACAGATACGCAGTATTTT. It codes for CATSDWGETDTQYF.

The chain couples TRBV7-2 to TRBJ2-3, with D hard to call. Germline V gene lookup returns CDR1 SGHTA and CDR2 FQGNSA. V was trimmed by 2 bases and J by 0 bases, leaving 0 bases between them. The CDR3 has 12 amino acids. CDR3 sequence reads: CASSLSTDTQYF. The CDR3 bases are TGTGCCAGCAGCTTAAGCACAGATACGCAGTATTTT.

The chain is built from TRBV4-3 and TRBJ2-7, with D possibly matching TRBD1 (6 bases). The length of the CDR3 is 15 residues. Germline CDR1 reads LGHNA; CDR2 reads YSLEER. Trimming removed 0 bases at V and 3 bases at J, with 12 bases between. CDR3 sequence: CASSQDGVGGYEQYF. In DNA, the CDR3 is TGCGCCAGCAGCCAAGATGGGGTAGGGGGCTACGAGCAGTACTTC.